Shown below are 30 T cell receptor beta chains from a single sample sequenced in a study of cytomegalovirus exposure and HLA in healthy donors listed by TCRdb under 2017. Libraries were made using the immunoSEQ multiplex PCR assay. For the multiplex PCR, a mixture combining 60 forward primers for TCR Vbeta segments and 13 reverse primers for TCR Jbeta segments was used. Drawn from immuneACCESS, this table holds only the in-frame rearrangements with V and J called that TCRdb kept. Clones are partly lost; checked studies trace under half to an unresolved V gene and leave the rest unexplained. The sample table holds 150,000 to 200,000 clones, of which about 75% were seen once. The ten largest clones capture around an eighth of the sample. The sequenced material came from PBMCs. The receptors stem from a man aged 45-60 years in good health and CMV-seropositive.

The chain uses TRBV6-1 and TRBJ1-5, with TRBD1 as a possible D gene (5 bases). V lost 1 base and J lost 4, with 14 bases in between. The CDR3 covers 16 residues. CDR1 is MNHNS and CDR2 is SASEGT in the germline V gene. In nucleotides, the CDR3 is TGTGCCAGCAGTGAAGTCGCAGGGCAACAAAATCAGCCCCAGCATTTT. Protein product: CASSEVAGQQNQPQHF.

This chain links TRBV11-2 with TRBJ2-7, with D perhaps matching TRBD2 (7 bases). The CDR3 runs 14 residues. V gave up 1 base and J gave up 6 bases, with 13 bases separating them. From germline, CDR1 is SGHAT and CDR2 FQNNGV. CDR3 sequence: CASSLVKGGSEQYF. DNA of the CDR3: TGTGCCAGCAGCTTAGTAAAGGGGGGGAGCGAGCAGTACTTC.

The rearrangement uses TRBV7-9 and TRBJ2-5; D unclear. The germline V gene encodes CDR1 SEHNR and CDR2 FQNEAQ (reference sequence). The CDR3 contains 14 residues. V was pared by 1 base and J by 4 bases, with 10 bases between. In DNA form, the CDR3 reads TGTGCCAGCAGCTTAGTGAGGTCGGGAGAGACCCAGTACTTC. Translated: CASSLVRSGETQYF.

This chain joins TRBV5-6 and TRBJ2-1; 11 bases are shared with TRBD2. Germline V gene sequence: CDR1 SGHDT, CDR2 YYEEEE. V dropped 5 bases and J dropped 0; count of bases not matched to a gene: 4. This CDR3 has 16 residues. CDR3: CASRLTSGSSYNEQFF. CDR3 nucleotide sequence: TGTGCCAGCAGACTAACTAGCGGGAGCTCCTACAATGAGCAGTTCTTC.

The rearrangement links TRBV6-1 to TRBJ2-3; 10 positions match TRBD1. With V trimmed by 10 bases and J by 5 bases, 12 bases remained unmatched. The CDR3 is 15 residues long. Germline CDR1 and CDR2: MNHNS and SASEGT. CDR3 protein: CANSPVTGGVDTQYF. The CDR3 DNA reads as TGTGCCAACAGCCCTGTGACAGGGGGCGTAGATACGCAGTATTTT.

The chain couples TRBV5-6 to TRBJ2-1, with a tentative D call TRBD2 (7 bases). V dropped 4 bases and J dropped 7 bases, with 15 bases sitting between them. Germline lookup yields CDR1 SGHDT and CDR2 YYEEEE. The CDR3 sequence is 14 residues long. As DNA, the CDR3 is TGTGCCAGCAGCGGGGGGGCCAAAAGGAATGAGCAGTTCTTC. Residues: CASSGGAKRNEQFF.

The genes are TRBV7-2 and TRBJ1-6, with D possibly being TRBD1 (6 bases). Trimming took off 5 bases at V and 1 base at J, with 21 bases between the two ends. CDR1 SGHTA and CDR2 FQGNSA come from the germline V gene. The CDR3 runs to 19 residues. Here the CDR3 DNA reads TGTGCCAGCAGCCCGGGGGTTTGGGGGGGCTTGTCCTATAATTCACCCCTCCACTTT. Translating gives CASSPGVWGGLSYNSPLHF. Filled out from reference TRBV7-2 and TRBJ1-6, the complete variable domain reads GAGVSQSPSNKVTEKGKDVELRCDPISGHTALYWYRQSLGQGLEFLIYFQGNSAPDKSGLPSDRFSAERTGGSVSTLTIQRTQQEDSAVYLCASSPGVWGGLSYNSPLHFGNGTRLTVT.

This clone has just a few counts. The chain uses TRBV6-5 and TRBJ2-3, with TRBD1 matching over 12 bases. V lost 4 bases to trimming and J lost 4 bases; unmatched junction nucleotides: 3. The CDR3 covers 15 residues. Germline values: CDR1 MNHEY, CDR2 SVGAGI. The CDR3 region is CASSSGTGGADTQYF. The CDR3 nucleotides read TGTGCCAGCAGTTCCGGGACAGGGGGCGCAGATACGCAGTATTTT.

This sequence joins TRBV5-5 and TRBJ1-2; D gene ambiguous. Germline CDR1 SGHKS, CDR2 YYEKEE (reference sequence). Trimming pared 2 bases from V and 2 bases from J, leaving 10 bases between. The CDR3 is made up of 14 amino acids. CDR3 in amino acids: CASSFWSGNYGYTF. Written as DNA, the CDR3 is TGTGCCAGCAGCTTTTGGAGCGGGAACTATGGCTACACCTTC. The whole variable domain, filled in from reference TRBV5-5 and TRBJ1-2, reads DAGVTQSPTHLIKTRGQQVTLRCSPISGHKSVSWYQQVLGQGPQFIFQYYEKEERGRGNFPDRFSARQFPNYSSELNVNALLLGDSALYLCASSFWSGNYGYTFGSGTRLTVV.

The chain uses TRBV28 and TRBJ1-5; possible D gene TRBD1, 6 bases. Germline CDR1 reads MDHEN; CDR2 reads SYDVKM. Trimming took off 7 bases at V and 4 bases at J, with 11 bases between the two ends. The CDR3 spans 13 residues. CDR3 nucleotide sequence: TGTGCCAGCACTGACAGGATTAATCAGCCCCAGCATTTT. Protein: CASTDRINQPQHF.

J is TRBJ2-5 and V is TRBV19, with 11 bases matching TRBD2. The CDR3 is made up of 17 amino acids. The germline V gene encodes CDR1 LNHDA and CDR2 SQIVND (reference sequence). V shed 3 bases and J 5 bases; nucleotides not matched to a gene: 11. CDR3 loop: CASSMTLAGGQDETQYF. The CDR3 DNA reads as TGTGCCAGTAGTATGACCCTAGCGGGGGGCCAGGATGAGACCCAGTACTTC.

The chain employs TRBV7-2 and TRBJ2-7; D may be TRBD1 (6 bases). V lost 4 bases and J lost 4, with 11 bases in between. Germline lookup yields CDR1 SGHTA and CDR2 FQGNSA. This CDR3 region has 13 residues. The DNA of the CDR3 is TGTGCCAGCAGCTCGAACAGGGATTACGAGCAGTACTTC. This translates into CASSSNRDYEQYF.

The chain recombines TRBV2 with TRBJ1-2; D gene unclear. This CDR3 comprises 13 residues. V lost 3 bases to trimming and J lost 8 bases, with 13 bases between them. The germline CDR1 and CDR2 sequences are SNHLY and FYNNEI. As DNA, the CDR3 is TGTGCCAGCAGTGACAGGTTTAATGGGGGCTACACCTTC. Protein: CASSDRFNGGYTF.

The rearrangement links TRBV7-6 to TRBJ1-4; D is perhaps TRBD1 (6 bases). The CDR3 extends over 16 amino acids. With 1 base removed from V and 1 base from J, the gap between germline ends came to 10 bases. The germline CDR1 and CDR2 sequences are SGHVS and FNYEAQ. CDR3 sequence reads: CASSLGAGVTNEKLFF. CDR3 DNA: TGTGCCAGCAGCTTAGGGGCAGGGGTAACTAATGAAAAACTGTTTTTT.

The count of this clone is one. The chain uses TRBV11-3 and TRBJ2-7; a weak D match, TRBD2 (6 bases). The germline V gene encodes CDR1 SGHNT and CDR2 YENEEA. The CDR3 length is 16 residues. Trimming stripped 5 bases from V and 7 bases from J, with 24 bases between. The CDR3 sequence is CASSRGVGRESGEQYF. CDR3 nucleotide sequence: TGTGCCAGCAGCCGCGGGGTGGGCAGGGAAAGCGGGGAGCAGTACTTC. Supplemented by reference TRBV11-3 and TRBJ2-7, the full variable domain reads EAGVVQSPRYKIIEKKQPVAFWCNPISGHNTLYWYLQNLGQGPELLIRYENEEAVDDSQLPKDRFSAERLKGVDSTLKIQPAELGDSAVYLCASSRGVGRESGEQYFGPGTRLTVT.

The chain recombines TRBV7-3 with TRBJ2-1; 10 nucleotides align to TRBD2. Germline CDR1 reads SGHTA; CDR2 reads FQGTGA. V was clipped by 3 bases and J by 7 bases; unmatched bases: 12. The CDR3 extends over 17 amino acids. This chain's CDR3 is CASSFASGGQGGNEQFF. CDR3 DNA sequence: TGTGCCAGCAGCTTCGCTAGCGGGGGCCAGGGGGGGAATGAGCAGTTCTTC.

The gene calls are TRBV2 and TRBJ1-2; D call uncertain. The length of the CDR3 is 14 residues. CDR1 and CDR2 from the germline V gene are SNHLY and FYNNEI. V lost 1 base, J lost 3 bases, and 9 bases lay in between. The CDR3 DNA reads TGTGCCAGCAGTGAAGAGCGGGGTCACTATGGCTACACCTTC. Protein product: CASSEERGHYGYTF.

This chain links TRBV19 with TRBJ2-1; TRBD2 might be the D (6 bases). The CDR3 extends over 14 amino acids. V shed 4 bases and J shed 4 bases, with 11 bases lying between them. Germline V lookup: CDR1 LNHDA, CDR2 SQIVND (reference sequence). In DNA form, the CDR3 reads TGTGCCAGTAGTACCGGGACTTATTACAATGAGCAGTTCTTC. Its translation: CASSTGTYYNEQFF.

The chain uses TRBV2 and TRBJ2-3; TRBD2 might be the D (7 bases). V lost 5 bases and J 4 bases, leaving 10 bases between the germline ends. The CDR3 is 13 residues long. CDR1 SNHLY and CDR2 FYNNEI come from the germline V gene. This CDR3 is CASSWGGPDTQYF. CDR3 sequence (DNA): TGTGCCAGCAGTTGGGGGGGGCCAGATACGCAGTATTTT.

CDR3 loop: CASNLARDSQETQYF. The CDR3 DNA reads TGTGCCAGCAACCTGGCGCGGGACTCCCAAGAGACCCAGTACTTC. The rearrangement joins TRBV13 to TRBJ2-5; tentative D call: TRBD2 (6 bases). Germline V gives CDR1 PRHDT, CDR2 FYEKMQ (reference sequence). The CDR3 has 15 residues. V shed 7 bases and J shed 1 base, with 16 bases lying between them.

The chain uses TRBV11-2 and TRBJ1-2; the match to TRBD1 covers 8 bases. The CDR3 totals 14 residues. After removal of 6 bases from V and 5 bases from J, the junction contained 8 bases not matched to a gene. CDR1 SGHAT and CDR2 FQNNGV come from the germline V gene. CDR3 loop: CASRTDRGRYGYTF. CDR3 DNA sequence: TGTGCCAGCAGGACCGACAGGGGAAGATATGGCTACACCTTC.

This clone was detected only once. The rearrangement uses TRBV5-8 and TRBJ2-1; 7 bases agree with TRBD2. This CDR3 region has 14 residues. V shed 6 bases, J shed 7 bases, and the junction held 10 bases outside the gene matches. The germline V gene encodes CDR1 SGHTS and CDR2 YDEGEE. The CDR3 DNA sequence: TGTGCCAGCAAATACCGGGGGGAAATTAATGAGCAGTTCTTC. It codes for CASKYRGEINEQFF.

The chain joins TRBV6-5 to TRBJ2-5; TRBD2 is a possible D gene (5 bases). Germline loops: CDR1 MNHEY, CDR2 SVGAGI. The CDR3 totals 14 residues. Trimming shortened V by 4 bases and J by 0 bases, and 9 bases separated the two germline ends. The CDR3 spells CASSSPGYQETQYF. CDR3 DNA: TGTGCCAGCAGTTCCCCGGGGTACCAAGAGACCCAGTACTTC.

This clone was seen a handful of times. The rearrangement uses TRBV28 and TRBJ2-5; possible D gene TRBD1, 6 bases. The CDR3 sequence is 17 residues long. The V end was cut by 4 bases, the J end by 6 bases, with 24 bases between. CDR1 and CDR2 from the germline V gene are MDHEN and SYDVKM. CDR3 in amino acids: CASSSTTGSHLRKTQYF. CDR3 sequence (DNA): TGTGCCAGCAGTTCAACTACAGGGTCCCACCTTCGTAAGACCCAGTACTTC.

CDR3 sequence: CASSTGGEPYGYTF. CDR3 in DNA: TGTGCCAGCAGCACAGGGGGGGAGCCCTATGGCTACACCTTC. The V and J genes are TRBV7-9 and TRBJ1-2; 8 positions agree with TRBD1. Germline V CDR1 and CDR2: SEHNR, FQNEAQ (reference sequence). V lost 5 bases and J lost 4; bases outside the gene matches: 6. The CDR3 length is 14 residues.

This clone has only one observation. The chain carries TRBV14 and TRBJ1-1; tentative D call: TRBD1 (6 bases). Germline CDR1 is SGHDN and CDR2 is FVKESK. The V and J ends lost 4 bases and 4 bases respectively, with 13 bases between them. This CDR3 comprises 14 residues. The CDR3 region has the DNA TGTGCCAGCAGCCGCAGGGGAAGAGGCACTGAAGCTTTCTTT. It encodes CASSRRGRGTEAFF. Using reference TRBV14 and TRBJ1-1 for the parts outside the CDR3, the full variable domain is EAGVTQFPSHSVIEKGQTVTLRCDPISGHDNLYWYRRVMGKEIKFLLHFVKESKQDESGMPNNRFLAERTGGTYSTLKVQPAELEDSGVYFCASSRRGRGTEAFFGQGTRLTVV.

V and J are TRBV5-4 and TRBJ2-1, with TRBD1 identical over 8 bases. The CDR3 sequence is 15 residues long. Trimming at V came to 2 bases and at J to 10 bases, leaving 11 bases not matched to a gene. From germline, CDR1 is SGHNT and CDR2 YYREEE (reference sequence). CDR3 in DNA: TGTGCCAGCAGCTTCCCCAGAGGACAGGGCGGGGAGCAGTTCTTC. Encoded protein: CASSFPRGQGGEQFF.

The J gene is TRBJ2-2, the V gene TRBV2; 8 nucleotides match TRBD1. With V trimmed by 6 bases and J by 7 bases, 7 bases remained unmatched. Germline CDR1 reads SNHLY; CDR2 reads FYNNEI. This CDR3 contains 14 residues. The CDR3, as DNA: TGTGCCAGCAGATTGGACAGGGTCAACGGGGAGCTGTTTTTT. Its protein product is CASRLDRVNGELFF.

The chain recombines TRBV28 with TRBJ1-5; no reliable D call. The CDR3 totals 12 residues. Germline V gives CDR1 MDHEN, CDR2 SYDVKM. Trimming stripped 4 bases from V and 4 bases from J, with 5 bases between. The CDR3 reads CASSSYNQPQHF. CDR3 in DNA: TGTGCCAGCAGTTCGTATAATCAGCCCCAGCATTTT.

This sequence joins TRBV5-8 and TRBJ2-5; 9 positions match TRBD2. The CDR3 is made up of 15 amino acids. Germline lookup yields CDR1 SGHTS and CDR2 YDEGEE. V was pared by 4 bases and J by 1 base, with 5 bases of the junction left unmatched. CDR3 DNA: TGTGCCAGCAGCCCACGACTAGCGGCCCAAGAGACCCAGTACTTC. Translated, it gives CASSPRLAAQETQYF.